The 10 T cell receptor beta chains below were found in one sample sequenced in a study of cytomegalovirus exposure and HLA in healthy donors. PCR used 60 Vbeta primers and 13 Jbeta primers. TCRdb keeps only in-frame clones here, not all; method: immunoSEQ multiplex PCR. This repertoire shows tens of thousands of clones, about 80% found once; its top ten account for 1.2% to 1.5%. Input material: PBMCs. These TCRs come from a male donor in good health and CMV-seronegative.

This clone has just a few counts. The V call is TRBV5-4, the J call TRBJ1-2, with 7 bases identical to TRBD1. Germline-derived CDR1 and CDR2 are SGHNT and YYREEE (reference sequence). The junction had 2 bases not matched to a gene; V was cut back by 3 bases and J by 0 bases. The CDR3 has 14 residues. CDR3 sequence: CASSWDRANYGYTF. The CDR3 bases are TGTGCCAGCAGCTGGGACAGAGCTAACTATGGCTACACCTTC.

This clone was seen only a few times. The chain uses TRBV13 and TRBJ1-2; D is undetermined. Trimming shortened V by 6 bases and J by 4 bases, and 15 bases separated the two germline ends. The CDR3 has 14 residues. Germline assignment: CDR1 PRHDT and CDR2 FYEKMQ (reference sequence). The DNA for the CDR3 is TGTGCCAGCAGTTTCGGGGAGGAGGCCTATGGCTACACCTTC. This codes for CASSFGEEAYGYTF.

This clone occurred once. The chain combines TRBV15 with TRBJ1-1; 7 nucleotides line up with TRBD1. Germline CDR1 reads LNHNV; CDR2 reads YYDKDF (reference sequence). Trimming removed 0 bases from V and 0 bases from J; junction bases left unmatched: 7. The CDR3 covers 17 residues. CDR3 amino acids: CATSREGQVEMNTEAFF. In nucleotides, the CDR3 is TGTGCCACCAGCAGAGAAGGACAGGTGGAAATGAACACTGAAGCTTTCTTT.

This rearrangement joins TRBV18 to TRBJ2-1, with D perhaps matching TRBD2 (6 bases). The ends were cut back, 3 bases at V and 8 bases at J, with 11 bases in the middle. This CDR3 comprises 13 residues. The germline V gene encodes CDR1 KGHSH and CDR2 LQKENI. CDR3 bases: TGTGCCAGCTCACCGCGACTAGTTGATGAGCAGTTCTTC. Its protein product is CASSPRLVDEQFF.

This clone was counted between two and nine times. The chain has TRBV5-4 and TRBJ1-1, with TRBD1 identical over 10 bases. V gave up 2 bases and J gave up 5 bases; unmatched junction bases: 9. Germline loops: CDR1 SGHNT, CDR2 YYREEE (reference sequence). The CDR3 is 16 residues long. The CDR3 spells CASSFYRDRGDTEAFF. The CDR3 coding sequence is TGTGCCAGCAGCTTCTACCGGGACAGGGGAGATACTGAAGCTTTCTTT.

The genes are TRBV4-3 and TRBJ2-1; 10 nucleotides line up with TRBD2. V lost 5 bases to trimming and J lost 6 bases; unmatched junction nucleotides: 4. The CDR3 extends over 14 amino acids. Germline values: CDR1 LGHNA, CDR2 YSLEER. CDR3 sequence (DNA): TGCGCCAGCAGCGCCGGGACTAGCGCCAATGAGCAGTTCTTC. It specifies CASSAGTSANEQFF.

This clone was observed a handful of times. The V call is TRBV10-3, the J call TRBJ2-2; 7 nucleotides line up with TRBD1. Germline V lookup: CDR1 ENHRY, CDR2 SYGVKD. V trimming: 6 bases; J trimming: 0 bases; junction bases outside the gene matches: 1. The CDR3 consists of 14 residues. The DNA for the CDR3 is TGTGCCATCAGAGGACAGGCGAACACCGGGGAGCTGTTTTTT. This gives the protein CAIRGQANTGELFF.

The gene calls are TRBV27 and TRBJ1-6; 7 bases map to TRBD1. The CDR3 is 14 amino acids. V was clipped by 2 bases and J by 9 bases; unmatched bases: 4. Germline loops: CDR1 MNHEY, CDR2 SMNVEV (reference sequence). CDR3 protein: CASSLRTGSSPLHF. CDR3 DNA sequence: TGTGCCAGCAGTTTACGGACAGGTAGTTCACCCCTCCACTTT.

The chain recombines TRBV9 with TRBJ1-1, with 7 bases lining up with TRBD1. Germline V gene sequence: CDR1 SGDLS, CDR2 YYNGEE. V shed 3 bases, J shed 2 bases, and the junction held 16 bases outside the gene matches. The CDR3 contains 18 residues. In nucleotides, the CDR3 is TGTGCCAGCAGCGGTGAAAGGGGGCAACGGAACCTCAACACTGAAGCTTTCTTT. Translated: CASSGERGQRNLNTEAFF. Supplemented by reference TRBV9 and TRBJ1-1, the full variable domain reads DSGVTQTPKHLITATGQRVTLRCSPRSGDLSVYWYQQSLDQGLQFLIQYYNGEERAKGNILERFSAQQFPDLHSELNLSSLELGDSALYFCASSGERGQRNLNTEAFFGQGTRLTVV.

V and J are TRBV14 and TRBJ2-2; 7 positions match TRBD2. The ends lost 0 bases at V and 3 bases at J; junction bases unmatched: 10. The CDR3 extends over 18 amino acids. Germline CDR1 is SGHDN and CDR2 is FVKESK. The CDR3 bases are TGTGCCAGCAGCCAAGATTATGTGGGGGAGGGCCACACCGGGGAGCTGTTTTTT. Protein: CASSQDYVGEGHTGELFF. Variable domain in full (rest from reference TRBV14 and TRBJ2-2): EAGVTQFPSHSVIEKGQTVTLRCDPISGHDNLYWYRRVMGKEIKFLLHFVKESKQDESGMPNNRFLAERTGGTYSTLKVQPAELEDSGVYFCASSQDYVGEGHTGELFFGEGSRLTVL.